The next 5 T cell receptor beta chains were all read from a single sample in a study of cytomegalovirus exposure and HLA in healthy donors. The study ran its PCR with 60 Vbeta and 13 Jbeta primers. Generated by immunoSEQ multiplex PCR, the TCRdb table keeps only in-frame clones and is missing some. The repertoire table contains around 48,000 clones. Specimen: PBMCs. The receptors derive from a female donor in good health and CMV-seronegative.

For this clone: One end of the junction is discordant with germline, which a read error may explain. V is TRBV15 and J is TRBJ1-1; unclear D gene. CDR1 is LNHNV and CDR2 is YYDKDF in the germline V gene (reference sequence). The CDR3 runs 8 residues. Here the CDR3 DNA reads TGTGCCACCAGCAGAGATCCGTTT. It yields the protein CATSRDPF.

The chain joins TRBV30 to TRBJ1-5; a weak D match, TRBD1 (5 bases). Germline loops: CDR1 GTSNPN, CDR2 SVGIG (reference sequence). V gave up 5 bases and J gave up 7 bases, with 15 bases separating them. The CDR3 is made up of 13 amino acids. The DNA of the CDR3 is TGTGCCTGGGCCTCCGGGGGAAAACAGCCCCAGCATTTT. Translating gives CAWASGGKQPQHF. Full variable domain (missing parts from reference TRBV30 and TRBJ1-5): SQTIHQWPATLVQPVGSPLSLECTVEGTSNPNLYWYRQAAGRGLQLLFYSVGIGQISSEVPQNLSASRPQDRQFILSSKKLLLSDSGFYLCAWASGGKQPQHFGDGTRLSIL.

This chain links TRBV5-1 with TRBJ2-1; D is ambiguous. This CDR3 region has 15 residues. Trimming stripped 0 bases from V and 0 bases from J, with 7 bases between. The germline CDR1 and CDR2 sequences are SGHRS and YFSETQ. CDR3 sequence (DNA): TGCGCCAGCAGCTTGGACTCAAGCTCCTACAATGAGCAGTTCTTC. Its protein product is CASSLDSSSYNEQFF. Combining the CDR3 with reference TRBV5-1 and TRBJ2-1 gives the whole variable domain KAGVTQTPRYLIKTRGQQVTLSCSPISGHRSVSWYQQTPGQGLQFLFEYFSETQRNKGNFPGRFSGRQFSNSRSEMNVSTLELGDSALYLCASSLDSSSYNEQFFGPGTRLTVL.

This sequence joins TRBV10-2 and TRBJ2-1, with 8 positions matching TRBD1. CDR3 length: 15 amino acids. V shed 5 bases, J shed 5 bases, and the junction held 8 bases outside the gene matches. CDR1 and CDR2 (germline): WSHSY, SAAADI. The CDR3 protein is CASSRQGSSNNEQFF. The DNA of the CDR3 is TGCGCCAGCAGTCGACAGGGGTCATCGAACAATGAGCAGTTCTTC.

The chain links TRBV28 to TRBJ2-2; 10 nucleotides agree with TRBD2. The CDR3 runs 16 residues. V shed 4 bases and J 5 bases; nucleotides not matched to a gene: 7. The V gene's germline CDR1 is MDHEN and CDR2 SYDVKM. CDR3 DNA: TGTGCCAGCAGTTCCAGCGGGAGGGCCCCTACCGGGGAGCTGTTTTTT. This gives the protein CASSSSGRAPTGELFF.